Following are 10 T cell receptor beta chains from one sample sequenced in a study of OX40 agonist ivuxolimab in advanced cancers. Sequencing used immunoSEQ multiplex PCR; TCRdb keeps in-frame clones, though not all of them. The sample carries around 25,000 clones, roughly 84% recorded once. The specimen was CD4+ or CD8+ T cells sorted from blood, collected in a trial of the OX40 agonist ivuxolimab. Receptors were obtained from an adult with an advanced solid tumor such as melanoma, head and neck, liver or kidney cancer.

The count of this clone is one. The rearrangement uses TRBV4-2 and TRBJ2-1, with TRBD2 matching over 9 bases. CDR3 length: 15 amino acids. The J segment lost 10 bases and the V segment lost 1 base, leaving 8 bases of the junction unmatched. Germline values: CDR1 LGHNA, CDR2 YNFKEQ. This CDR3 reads CASSQGISGSREQFF. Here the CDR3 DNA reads TGTGCCAGCAGCCAAGGGATTAGCGGGAGCCGGGAGCAGTTCTTC.

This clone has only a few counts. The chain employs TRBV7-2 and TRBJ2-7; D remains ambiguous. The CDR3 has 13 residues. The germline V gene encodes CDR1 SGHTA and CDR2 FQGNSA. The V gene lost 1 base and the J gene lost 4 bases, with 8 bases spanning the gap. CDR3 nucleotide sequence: TGTGCCAGCAGCTTAGAAGCCGAATACGAGCAGTACTTC. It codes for CASSLEAEYEQYF.

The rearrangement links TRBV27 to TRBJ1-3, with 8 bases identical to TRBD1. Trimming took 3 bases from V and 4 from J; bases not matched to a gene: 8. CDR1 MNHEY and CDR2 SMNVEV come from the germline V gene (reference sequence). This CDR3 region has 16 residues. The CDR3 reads CASSFNGPGGGNTIYF. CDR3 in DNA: TGTGCCAGCAGTTTTAACGGGCCAGGGGGCGGAAACACCATATATTTT.

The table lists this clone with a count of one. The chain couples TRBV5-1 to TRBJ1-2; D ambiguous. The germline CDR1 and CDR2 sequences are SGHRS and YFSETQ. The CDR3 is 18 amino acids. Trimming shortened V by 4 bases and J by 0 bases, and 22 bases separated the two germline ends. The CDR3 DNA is TGCGCCAGCAGCCGAAAACCGTCCGCGGACCCGACTAACTATGGCTACACCTTC. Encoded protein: CASSRKPSADPTNYGYTF.

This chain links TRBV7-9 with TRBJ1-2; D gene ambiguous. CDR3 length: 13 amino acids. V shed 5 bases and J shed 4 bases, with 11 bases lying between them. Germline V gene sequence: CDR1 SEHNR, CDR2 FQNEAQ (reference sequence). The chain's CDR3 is CASSQSSVYGYTF. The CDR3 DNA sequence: TGTGCCAGCAGCCAAAGCAGCGTCTATGGCTACACCTTC.

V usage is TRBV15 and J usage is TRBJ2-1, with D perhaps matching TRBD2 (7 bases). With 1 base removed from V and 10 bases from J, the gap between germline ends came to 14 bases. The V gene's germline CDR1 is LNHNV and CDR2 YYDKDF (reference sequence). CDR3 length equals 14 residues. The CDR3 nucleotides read TGTGCCACCAGCAGAGGTGCGGGGGCTCGGGAGCAGTTCTTC. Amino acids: CATSRGAGAREQFF.

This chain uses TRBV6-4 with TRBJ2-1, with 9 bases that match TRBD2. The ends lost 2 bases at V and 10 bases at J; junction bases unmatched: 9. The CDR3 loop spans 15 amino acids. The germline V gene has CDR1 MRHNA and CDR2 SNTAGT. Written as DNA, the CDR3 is TGTGCCAGCAGTGACAGCGGGGGGACTTTCGGGGAGCAGTTCTTC. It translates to CASSDSGGTFGEQFF.

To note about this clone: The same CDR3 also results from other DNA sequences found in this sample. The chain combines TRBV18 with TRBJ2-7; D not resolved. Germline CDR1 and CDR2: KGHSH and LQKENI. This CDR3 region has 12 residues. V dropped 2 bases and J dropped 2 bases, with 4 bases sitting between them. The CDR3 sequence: CASSPGTYEQYF. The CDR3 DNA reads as TGTGCCAGCTCACCAGGGACCTACGAGCAGTACTTC.

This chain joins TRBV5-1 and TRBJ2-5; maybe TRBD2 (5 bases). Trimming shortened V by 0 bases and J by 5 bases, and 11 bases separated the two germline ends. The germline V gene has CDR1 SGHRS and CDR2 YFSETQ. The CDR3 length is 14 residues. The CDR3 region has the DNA TGCGCCAGCAGCTTGGGGGGTAGCGACGAGACCCAGTACTTC. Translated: CASSLGGSDETQYF.

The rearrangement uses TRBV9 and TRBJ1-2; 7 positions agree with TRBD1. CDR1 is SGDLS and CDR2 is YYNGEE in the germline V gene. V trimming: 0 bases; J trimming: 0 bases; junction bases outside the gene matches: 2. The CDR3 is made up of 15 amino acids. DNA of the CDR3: TGTGCCAGCAGCGTAGGGGGGACAGCTAACTATGGCTACACCTTC. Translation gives CASSVGGTANYGYTF.